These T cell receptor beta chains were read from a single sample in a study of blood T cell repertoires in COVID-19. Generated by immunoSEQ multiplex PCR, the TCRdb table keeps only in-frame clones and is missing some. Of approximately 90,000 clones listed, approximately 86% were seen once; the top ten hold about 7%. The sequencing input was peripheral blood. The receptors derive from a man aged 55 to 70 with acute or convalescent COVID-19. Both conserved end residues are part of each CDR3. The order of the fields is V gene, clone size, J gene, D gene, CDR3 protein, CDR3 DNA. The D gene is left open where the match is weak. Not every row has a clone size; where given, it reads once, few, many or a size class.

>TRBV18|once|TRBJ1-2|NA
CASSPPNNNYGYTF
TGTGCCAGCTCACCACCGAACAACAACTATGGCTACACCTTC
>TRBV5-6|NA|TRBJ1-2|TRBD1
CASSPTGGRGYTF
TGTGCCAGCAGCCCGACAGGGGGCCGTGGCTACACCTTC
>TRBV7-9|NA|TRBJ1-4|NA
CASSFRTARIGEKLFF
TGTGCCAGCAGCTTCCGGACAGCTAGAATAGGTGAAAAACTGTTTTTT
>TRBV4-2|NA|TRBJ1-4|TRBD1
CASSQRDRGGEKLFF
TGTGCCAGCAGCCAGAGGGACAGGGGCGGTGAAAAACTGTTTTTT
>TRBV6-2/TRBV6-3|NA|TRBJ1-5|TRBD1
CASSDPGTGYSNQPQHF
TGTGCCAGCAGCGATCCCGGGACAGGCTATAGCAATCAGCCCCAGCATTTT
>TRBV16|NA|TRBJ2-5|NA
CASSQSRGTLATQYF
TGTGCCAGCAGCCAATCGAGGGGGACATTGGCGACCCAGTACTTC
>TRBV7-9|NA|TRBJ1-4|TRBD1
CASSEGQSNEKLFF
TGTGCCAGCAGCGAGGGACAGTCTAATGAAAAACTGTTTTTT
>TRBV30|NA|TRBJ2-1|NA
CAWSVRRGRGNEQFF
TGTGCCTGGAGTGTACGTCGGGGTAGAGGGAATGAGCAGTTCTTC
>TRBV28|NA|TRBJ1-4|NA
CASSRRGGDKVLFF
TGTGCCAGCAGTAGGCGGGGAGGGGATAAGGTGCTGTTTTTT
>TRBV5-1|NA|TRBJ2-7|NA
CASSLDQTVSEQYF
TGCGCCAGCAGCTTGGACCAAACAGTATCCGAGCAGTACTTC
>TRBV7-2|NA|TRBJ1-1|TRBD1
CASSLAGDRGRAFF
TGTGCCAGCAGCTTAGCGGGGGACAGGGGAAGAGCTTTCTTT
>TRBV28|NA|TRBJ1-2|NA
CASPPCGPPDYGYTF
TGTGCCAGTCCGCCCTGCGGGCCCCCAGACTATGGCTACACCTTC
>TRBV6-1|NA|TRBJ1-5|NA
CASSEEAVTSSPQHF
TGTGCCAGCAGTGAAGAAGCGGTCACATCCAGCCCCCAGCATTTT
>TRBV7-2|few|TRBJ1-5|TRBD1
CASSSTGGPQPQHF
TGTGCCAGCAGCTCCACAGGGGGCCCTCAGCCCCAGCATTTT
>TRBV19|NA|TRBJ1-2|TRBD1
CASSFGQGEYGYTF
TGTGCCAGTAGTTTTGGACAGGGGGAGTATGGCTACACCTTC
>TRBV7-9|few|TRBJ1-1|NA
CASSSLLPMNTEAFF
TGTGCCAGCAGCTCATTACTCCCTATGAACACTGAAGCTTTCTTT
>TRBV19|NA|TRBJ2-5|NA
CASSIGTRRETQYF
TGTGCCAGTAGTATAGGAACTAGGAGAGAGACCCAGTACTTC
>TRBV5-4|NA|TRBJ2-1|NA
CASSLGQGGKQFF
TGTGCCAGCAGCTTGGGGCAGGGAGGTAAGCAGTTCTTC
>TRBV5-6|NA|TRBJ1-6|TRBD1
CASSRGQTRTESPLHF
TGTGCCAGCAGCCGGGGACAGACGAGAACGGAGTCACCCCTCCACTTT
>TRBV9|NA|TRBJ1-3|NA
CASSASLGGVGSGNTIYF
TGTGCCAGCAGCGCCTCCTTGGGAGGGGTGGGCTCTGGAAACACCATATATTTT